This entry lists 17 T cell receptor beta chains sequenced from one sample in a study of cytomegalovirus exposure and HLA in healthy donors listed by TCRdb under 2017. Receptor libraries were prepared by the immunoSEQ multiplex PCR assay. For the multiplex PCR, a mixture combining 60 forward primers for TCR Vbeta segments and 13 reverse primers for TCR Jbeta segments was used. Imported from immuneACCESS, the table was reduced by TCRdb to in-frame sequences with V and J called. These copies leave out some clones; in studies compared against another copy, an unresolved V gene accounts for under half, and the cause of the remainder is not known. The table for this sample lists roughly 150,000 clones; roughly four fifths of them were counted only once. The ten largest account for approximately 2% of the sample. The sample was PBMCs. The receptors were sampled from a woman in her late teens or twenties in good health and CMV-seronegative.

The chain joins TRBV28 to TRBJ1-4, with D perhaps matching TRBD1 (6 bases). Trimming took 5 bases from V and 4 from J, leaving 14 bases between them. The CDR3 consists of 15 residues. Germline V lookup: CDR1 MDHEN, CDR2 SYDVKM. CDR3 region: CASSHGGRGNEKLFF. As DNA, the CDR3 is TGTGCCAGCAGTCATGGTGGCAGGGGTAATGAAAAACTGTTTTTT.

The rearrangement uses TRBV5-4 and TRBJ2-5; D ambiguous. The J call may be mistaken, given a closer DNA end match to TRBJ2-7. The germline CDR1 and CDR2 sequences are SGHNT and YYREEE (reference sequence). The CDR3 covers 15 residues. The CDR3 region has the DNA TGTGCCAGCAGCGTGGATGGGCGACCTACCTACGAGCAGTACTTC. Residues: CASSVDGRPTYEQYF.

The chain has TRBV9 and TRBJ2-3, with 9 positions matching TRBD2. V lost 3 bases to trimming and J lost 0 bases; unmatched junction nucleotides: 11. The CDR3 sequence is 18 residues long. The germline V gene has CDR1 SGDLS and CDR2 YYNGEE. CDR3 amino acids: CASSAWTSEDVSTDTQYF. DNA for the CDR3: TGTGCCAGCAGCGCCTGGACTAGCGAGGACGTCAGCACAGATACGCAGTATTTT. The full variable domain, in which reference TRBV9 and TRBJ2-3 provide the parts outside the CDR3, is DSGVTQTPKHLITATGQRVTLRCSPRSGDLSVYWYQQSLDQGLQFLIQYYNGEERAKGNILERFSAQQFPDLHSELNLSSLELGDSALYFCASSAWTSEDVSTDTQYFGPGTRLTVL.

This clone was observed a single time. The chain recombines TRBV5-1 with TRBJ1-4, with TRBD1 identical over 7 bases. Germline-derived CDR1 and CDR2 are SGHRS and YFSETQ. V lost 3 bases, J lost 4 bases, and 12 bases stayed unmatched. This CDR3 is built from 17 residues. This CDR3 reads CASSYSRPGGGNEKLFF. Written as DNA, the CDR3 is TGCGCCAGCAGCTATTCGAGGCCAGGGGGTGGTAATGAAAAACTGTTTTTT.

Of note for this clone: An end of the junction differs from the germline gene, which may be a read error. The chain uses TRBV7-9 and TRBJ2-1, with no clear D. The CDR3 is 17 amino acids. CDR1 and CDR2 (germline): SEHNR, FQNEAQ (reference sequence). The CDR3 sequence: CSSSLDLVLSSYNEQFF. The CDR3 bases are TGTTCCAGCAGCTTAGATTTAGTTCTGAGCTCCTACAATGAGCAGTTCTTC.

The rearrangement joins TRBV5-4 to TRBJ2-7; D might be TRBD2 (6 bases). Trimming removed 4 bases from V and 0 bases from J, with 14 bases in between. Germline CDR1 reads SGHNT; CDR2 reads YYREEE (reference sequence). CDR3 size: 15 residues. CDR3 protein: CASSLIRETSYEQYF. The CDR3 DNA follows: TGTGCCAGCAGCCTCATTCGGGAGACCTCCTACGAGCAGTACTTC. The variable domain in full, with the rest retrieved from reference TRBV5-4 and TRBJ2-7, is ETGVTQSPTHLIKTRGQQVTLRCSSQSGHNTVSWYQQALGQGPQFIFQYYREEENGRGNFPPRFSGLQFPNYSSELNVNALELDDSALYLCASSLIRETSYEQYFGPGTRLTVT.

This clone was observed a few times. CDR3 region: CASSDYTGEAEAFF. The DNA for the CDR3 is TGTGCCAGCAGCGACTACACAGGGGAGGCTGAAGCTTTCTTT. This chain links TRBV2 with TRBJ1-1; 7 positions agree with TRBD1. Per germline, CDR1 SNHLY and CDR2 FYNNEI. V lost 6 bases, J lost 6 bases, and 10 bases stayed unmatched. The CDR3 has 14 residues.

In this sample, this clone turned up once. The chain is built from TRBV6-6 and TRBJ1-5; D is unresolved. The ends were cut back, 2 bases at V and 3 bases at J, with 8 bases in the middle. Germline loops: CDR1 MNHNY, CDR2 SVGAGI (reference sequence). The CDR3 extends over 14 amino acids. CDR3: CASSYPGNNQPQHF. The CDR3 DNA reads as TGTGCCAGCAGTTACCCGGGAAACAATCAGCCCCAGCATTTT.

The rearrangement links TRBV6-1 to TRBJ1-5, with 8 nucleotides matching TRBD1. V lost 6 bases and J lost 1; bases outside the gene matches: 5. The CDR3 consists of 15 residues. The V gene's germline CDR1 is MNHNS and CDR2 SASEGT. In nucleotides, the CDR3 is TGTGCCAGCAGCTGGACAGGGCTGAGCAATCAGCCCCAGCATTTT. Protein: CASSWTGLSNQPQHF.

The CDR3 region is CASSHGLAGMLRGTDTQYF. The CDR3 DNA reads TGTGCCAGCAGCCATGGACTAGCGGGAATGCTGAGGGGCACAGATACGCAGTATTTT. The V call is TRBV7-8, the J call TRBJ2-3, with 12 nucleotides matching TRBD2. This CDR3 spans 19 amino acids. Germline CDR1 is SGHVS and CDR2 is FQNEAQ. V dropped 5 bases and J dropped 1; count of bases not matched to a gene: 13. Variable domain in full (rest from reference TRBV7-8 and TRBJ2-3): GAGVSQSPRYKVAKRGQDVALRCDPISGHVSLFWYQQALGQGPEFLTYFQNEAQLDKSGLPSDRFFAERPEGSVSTLKIQRTQQEDSAVYLCASSHGLAGMLRGTDTQYFGPGTRLTVL.

The CDR3 sequence: CASSLDRENEKLFF. CDR3 DNA: TGTGCCAGCAGCCTGGACAGGGAAAATGAAAAACTGTTTTTT. The gene calls are TRBV7-8 and TRBJ1-4; 8 bases map to TRBD1. V lost 5 bases to trimming and J lost 5 bases; unmatched junction nucleotides: 4. The germline V gene encodes CDR1 SGHVS and CDR2 FQNEAQ. The CDR3 consists of 14 residues.

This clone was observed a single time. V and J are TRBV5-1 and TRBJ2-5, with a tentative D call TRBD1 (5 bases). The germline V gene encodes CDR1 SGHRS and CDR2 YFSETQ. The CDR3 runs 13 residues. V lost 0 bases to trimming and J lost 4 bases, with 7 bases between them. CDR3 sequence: CASSLVGRETQYF. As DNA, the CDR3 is TGCGCCAGCAGCTTGGTGGGGCGAGAGACCCAGTACTTC.

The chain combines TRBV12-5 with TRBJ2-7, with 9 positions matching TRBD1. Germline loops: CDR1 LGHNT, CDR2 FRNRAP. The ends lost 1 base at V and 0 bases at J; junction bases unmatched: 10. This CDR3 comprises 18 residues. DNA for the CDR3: TGTGCTAGTGGTTTGGCAATTCGGGACAGGGTGAGCTCCTACGAGCAGTACTTC. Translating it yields CASGLAIRDRVSSYEQYF.

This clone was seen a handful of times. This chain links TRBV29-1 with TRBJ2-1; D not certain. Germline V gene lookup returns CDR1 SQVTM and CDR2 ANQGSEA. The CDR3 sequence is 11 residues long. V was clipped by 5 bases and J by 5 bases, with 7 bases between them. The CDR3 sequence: CSVHNDNEQFF. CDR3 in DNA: TGCAGCGTTCACAACGACAATGAGCAGTTCTTC.

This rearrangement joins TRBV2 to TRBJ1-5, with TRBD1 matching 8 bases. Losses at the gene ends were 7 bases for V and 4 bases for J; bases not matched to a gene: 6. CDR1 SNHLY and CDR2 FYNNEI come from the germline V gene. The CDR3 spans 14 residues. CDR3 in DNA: TGTGCCAGCAAGAAGGACAGGGAAAATCAGCCCCAGCATTTT. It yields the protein CASKKDRENQPQHF.

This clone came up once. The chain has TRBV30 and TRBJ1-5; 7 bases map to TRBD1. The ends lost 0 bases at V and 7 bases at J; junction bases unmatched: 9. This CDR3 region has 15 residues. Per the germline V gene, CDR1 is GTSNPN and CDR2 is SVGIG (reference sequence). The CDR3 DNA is TGTGCCTGGAGTGTTTCATCGGCAGGGGGACAGCCCCAGCATTTT. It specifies CAWSVSSAGGQPQHF.

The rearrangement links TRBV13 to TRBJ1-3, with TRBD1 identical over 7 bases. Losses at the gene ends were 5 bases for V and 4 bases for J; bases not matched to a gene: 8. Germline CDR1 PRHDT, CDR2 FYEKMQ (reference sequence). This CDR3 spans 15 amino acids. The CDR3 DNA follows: TGTGCCAGCAGCGCCCGGGACAGAATAGGAAACACCATATATTTT. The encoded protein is CASSARDRIGNTIYF. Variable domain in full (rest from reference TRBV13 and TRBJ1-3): AAGVIQSPRHLIKEKRETATLKCYPIPRHDTVYWYQQGPGQDPQFLISFYEKMQSDKGSIPDRFSAQQFSDYHSELNMSSLELGDSALYFCASSARDRIGNTIYFGEGSWLTVV.